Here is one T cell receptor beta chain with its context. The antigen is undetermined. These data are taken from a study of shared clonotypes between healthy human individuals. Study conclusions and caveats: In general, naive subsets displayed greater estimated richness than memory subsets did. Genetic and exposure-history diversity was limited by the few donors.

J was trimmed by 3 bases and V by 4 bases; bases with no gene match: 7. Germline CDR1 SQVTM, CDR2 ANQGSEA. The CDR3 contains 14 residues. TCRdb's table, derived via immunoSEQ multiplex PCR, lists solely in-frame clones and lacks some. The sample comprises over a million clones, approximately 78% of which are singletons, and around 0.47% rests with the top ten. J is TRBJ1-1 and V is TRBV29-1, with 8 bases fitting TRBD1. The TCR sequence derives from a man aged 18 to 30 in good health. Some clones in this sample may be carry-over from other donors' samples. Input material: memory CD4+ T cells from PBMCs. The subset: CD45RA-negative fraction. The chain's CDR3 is CSVAQGAIYTEAFF. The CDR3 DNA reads TGCAGCGTTGCCCAGGGGGCTATTTACACTGAAGCTTTCTTT.